Listed below are T cell receptor beta chains from one sample, sequenced in a study of blood T cell repertoires in COVID-19. The data were produced by immunoSEQ multiplex PCR, yet TCRdb's version contains in-frame clones alone and is incomplete. The profile shows approximately 210,000 clones, over 75% of them singletons. The sequenced sample was PBMCs or T cells enriched from blood (not recorded which). The source of these receptors is a man younger than 45 with acute COVID-19. Both conserved end residues are part of each CDR3. The D gene is left open where the match is weak. Clone sizes are given selectively: once, few, many, or a class where the clone is expanded.

size	D	V	length	J	DNA	CDR3
NA	NA	TRBV7-2	14	TRBJ2-5	TGTGCCAGCAGCTGGAGGGGCCGACAAGAGACCCAGTACTTC	CASSWRGRQETQYF
NA	NA	TRBV5-5	15	TRBJ1-1	TGTGCCAGCAGCCTGCTTATGGGGGGAAACACTGAAGCTTTCTTT	CASSLLMGGNTEAFF
NA	NA	TRBV19	13	TRBJ2-5	TGTGCCAGCAGTAGGGGGGGCCAAGAGACCCAGTACTTC	CASSRGGQETQYF
NA	NA	TRBV4-1	14	TRBJ2-1	TGCGCCAGCAGCAACCTCCGGGATTACAATGAGCAGTTCTTC	CASSNLRDYNEQFF
few	NA	TRBV7-7	14	TRBJ2-2	TGTGCCAGCAGCCGTGACAGGACTACCGGGGAGCTGTTTTTT	CASSRDRTTGELFF
once	NA	TRBV3-1/TRBV3-2	14	TRBJ2-2	TGTGCCAGCAGCCTGACTAGGATTGCCGGGGAGCTGTTTTTT	CASSLTRIAGELFF
many	NA	TRBV3-1/TRBV3-2	13	TRBJ1-2	TGTGCCAGCAGCCAAGGCGGGATTTATGGCTACACCTTC	CASSQGGIYGYTF
NA	TRBD1	TRBV5-1	16	TRBJ2-2	TGCGCCAGCAGCTTGAGGCAGGGGGAGAACACCGGGGAGCTGTTTTTT	CASSLRQGENTGELFF
NA	TRBD1	TRBV6-5	14	TRBJ2-2	TGTGCCAGTAAAGGGACAGCTAACACCGGGGAGCTGTTTTTT	CASKGTANTGELFF
once	TRBD1	TRBV27	15	TRBJ1-2	TGTGCCAGCAGTTTAGATGGGGACAGGGGGCGAGGCTACACCTTC	CASSLDGDRGRGYTF
NA	NA	TRBV9	14	TRBJ1-4	TGTGCCAGCAGTCAACCAGCGGGGGATGAAAAACTGTTTTTT	CASSQPAGDEKLFF
NA	NA	TRBV12-3/TRBV12-4	13	TRBJ1-2	TGTGCCAGCAGTGCCAACAGAGACATCGGCTACACCTTC	CASSANRDIGYTF
few	TRBD1	TRBV11-2	17	TRBJ1-3	TGTGCCAGCAGCTTAGATGACAGGGCCTCCTCTGGAAACACCATATATTTT	CASSLDDRASSGNTIYF
NA	NA	TRBV2	13	TRBJ2-3	TGTGCCAGCACTGGGAGTTCAGAAGATACGCAGTATTTT	CASTGSSEDTQYF
NA	NA	TRBV5-4	16	TRBJ2-4	TGTGCCAGCAGCCATTCCAGGGCATCGAACAAAAACATTCAGTACTTC	CASSHSRASNKNIQYF
once	TRBD1	TRBV10-3	15	TRBJ1-2	TGTGCCATCAGGCCACGACAGGGAGGCAACTATGGCTACACCTTC	CAIRPRQGGNYGYTF
NA	TRBD2	TRBV2	15	TRBJ2-2	TGTGCCAGCACTTCAGCGGGGTCCCCCACCGGGGAGCTGTTTTTT	CASTSAGSPTGELFF
NA	TRBD1	TRBV5-1	15	TRBJ1-3	TGCGCCAGCAGCTTGCAGGGGGCGCGAGGAAACACCATATATTTT	CASSLQGARGNTIYF
NA	NA	TRBV19	13	TRBJ1-1	TGTGCCAGTAGTATCAGTCCATTGAATGAAGCTTTCTTT	CASSISPLNEAFF
once	TRBD1	TRBV14	13	TRBJ1-2	TGTGCCAGCAGCCCGGGACAGGGATATGGCTACACCTTC	CASSPGQGYGYTF
NA	NA	TRBV6-5	13	TRBJ1-1	TGTGCCAGCAGTTATCCGGGACTGCGTGAAGCTTTCTTT	CASSYPGLREAFF
NA	NA	TRBV5-4	16	TRBJ2-7	TGTGCCAGCAGCTTGGTACCGTGGACAGCATCCTACGAGCAGTACTTC	CASSLVPWTASYEQYF
NA	NA	TRBV3-1/TRBV3-2	14	TRBJ1-1	TGTGCCAGCAGGGCGGCTGTCGGGAACACTGAAGCTTTCTTT	CASRAAVGNTEAFF
few	TRBD1	TRBV3-1/TRBV3-2	13	TRBJ1-4	TGTGCCAGCAGCCCCAAGGGGGCACAAAAACTGTTTTTT	CASSPKGAQKLFF
NA	NA	TRBV10-3	12	TRBJ1-1	TGTGCCATCAGTGAAGGGGGAGCTGAAGCTTTCTTT	CAISEGGAEAFF
NA	NA	TRBV5-1	12	TRBJ1-1	TGCGCCAGCAGCCCGACAGACACTGAAGCTTTCTTT	CASSPTDTEAFF
NA	TRBD1	TRBV7-3	16	TRBJ2-1	TGTGCCAGCAGCCTGGGGACAGGGGCGGTCTACAATGAGCAGTTCTTC	CASSLGTGAVYNEQFF
NA	NA	TRBV5-1	13	TRBJ2-1	TGCGCCAGCAGCTTGTTCGGGTATGCTGAGCAGTTCTTC	CASSLFGYAEQFF
NA	NA	TRBV3-1/TRBV3-2	16	TRBJ1-3	TGTGCCAGCAGCCAAGGAGGGGGAACCTCTGGAAACACCATATATTTT	CASSQGGGTSGNTIYF
NA	NA	TRBV7-9	17	TRBJ2-2	TGTGCCAGCAGCTTATGGGCCCGGGGAAAGAACACCGGGGAGCTGTTTTTT	CASSLWARGKNTGELFF
NA	NA	TRBV19	15	TRBJ1-2	TGTGCCAGTAGTATTGTATATCTCGCGAAAGAGGGCTACACCTTC	CASSIVYLAKEGYTF
NA	NA	TRBV14	14	TRBJ2-3	TGTGCCAGCAGCCCCTGGAGAGCCGGGGATACGCAGTATTTT	CASSPWRAGDTQYF
NA	NA	TRBV13	14	TRBJ2-6	TGTGCCAGCAGCTTAAGGGGTGGGGCCAACGTCCTGACTTTC	CASSLRGGANVLTF
NA	NA	TRBV28	13	TRBJ2-5	TGTGCCAGCATCCAGGGGCGGGAAGAGACCCAGTACTTC	CASIQGREETQYF
NA	NA	TRBV19	14	TRBJ1-2	TGTGCCAGTAGTCCCCGAGTGTCCCTCGATGGCTACACCTTC	CASSPRVSLDGYTF
NA	NA	TRBV9	11	TRBJ2-1	TGTGCCAGCAGCAACGGTCCGGAGCAGTTCTTC	CASSNGPEQFF
NA	TRBD1	TRBV5-4	14	TRBJ1-1	TGTGCCAGCAGCTGGACAGGGTCGAACACTGAAGCTTTCTTT	CASSWTGSNTEAFF
NA	NA	TRBV10-2	18	TRBJ2-2	TGCGCCAGCAGTGACGCTCTACTAGCAGAAGGGTCTCCCGGGGAGCTGTTTTTT	CASSDALLAEGSPGELFF
NA	TRBD1	TRBV5-5	15	TRBJ1-5	TGTGCCAGCAGCTTCTTAGGGACAGACAATCAGCCCCAGCATTTT	CASSFLGTDNQPQHF
NA	NA	TRBV5-5	13	TRBJ1-6	TGTGCCAGCAGCTTGGGTCCCTCACGAGAGCTCCACTTT	CASSLGPSRELHF
once	NA	TRBV3-1/TRBV3-2	17	TRBJ1-2	TGTGCCAGCAGCCAATCTAACCTGGCACAGGGAAACGATGGCTACACCTTC	CASSQSNLAQGNDGYTF